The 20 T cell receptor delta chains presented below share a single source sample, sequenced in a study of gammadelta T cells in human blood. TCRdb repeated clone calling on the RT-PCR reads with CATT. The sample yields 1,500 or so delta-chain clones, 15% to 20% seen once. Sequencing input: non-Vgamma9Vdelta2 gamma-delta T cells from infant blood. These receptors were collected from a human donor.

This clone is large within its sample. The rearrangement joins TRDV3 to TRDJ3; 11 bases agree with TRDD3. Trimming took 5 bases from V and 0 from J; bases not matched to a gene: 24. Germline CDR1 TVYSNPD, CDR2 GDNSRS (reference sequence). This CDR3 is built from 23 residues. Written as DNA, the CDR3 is TGTGCCCTTCCGTGGGCCTACTGGGGGATAGGACCGTTACGCTCCTGGGACACCCGACAGATGTTTTTC. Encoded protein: CALPWAYWGIGPLRSWDTRQMFF.

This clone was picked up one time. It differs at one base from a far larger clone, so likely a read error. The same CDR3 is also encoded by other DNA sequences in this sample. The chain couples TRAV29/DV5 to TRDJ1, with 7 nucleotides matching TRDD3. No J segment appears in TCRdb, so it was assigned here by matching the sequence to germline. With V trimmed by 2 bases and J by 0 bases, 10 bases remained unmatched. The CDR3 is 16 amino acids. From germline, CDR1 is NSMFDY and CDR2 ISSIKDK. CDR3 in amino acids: CAASAYWGPYTDKLIF. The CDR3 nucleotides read TGTGCAGCAAGTGCTTACTGGGGACCCTACACCGATAAACTCATCTTT. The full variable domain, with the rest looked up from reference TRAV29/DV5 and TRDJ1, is DQQVKQNSPSLSVQEGRISILNCDYTNSMFDYFLWYKKYPAEGPTFLISISSIKDKNEDGRFTVFLNKSAKHLSLHIVPSQPGDSAVYFCAASAYWGPYTDKLIFGKGTRVTVEP.

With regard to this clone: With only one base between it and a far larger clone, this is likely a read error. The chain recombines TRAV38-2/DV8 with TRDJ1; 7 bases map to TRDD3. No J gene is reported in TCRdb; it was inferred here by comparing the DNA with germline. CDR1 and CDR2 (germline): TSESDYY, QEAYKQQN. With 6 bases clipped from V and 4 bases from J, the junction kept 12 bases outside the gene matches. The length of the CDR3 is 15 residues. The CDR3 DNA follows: TGTGCTTATACCCCCAGATCCTGGGGGGACGATAAACTCATCTTT. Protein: CAYTPRSWGDDKLIF.

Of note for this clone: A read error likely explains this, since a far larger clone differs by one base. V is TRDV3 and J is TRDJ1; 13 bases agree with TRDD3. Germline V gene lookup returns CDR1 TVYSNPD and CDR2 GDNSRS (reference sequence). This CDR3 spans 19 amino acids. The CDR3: CALSRLPTVTGGYDDKLIF. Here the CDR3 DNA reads TGTGCCCTTAGCAGACTTCCTACCGTTACTGGGGGATACGACGATAAACTCATCTTT. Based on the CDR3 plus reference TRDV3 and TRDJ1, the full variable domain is CDKVTQSSPDQTVASGSEVVLLCTYDTVYSNPDLFWYRIRPDYSFQFVFYGDNSRSEGADFTQGRFSVKHILTQKAFHLVISPVRTEDSATYYCALSRLPTVTGGYDDKLIFGKGTRVTVEP.

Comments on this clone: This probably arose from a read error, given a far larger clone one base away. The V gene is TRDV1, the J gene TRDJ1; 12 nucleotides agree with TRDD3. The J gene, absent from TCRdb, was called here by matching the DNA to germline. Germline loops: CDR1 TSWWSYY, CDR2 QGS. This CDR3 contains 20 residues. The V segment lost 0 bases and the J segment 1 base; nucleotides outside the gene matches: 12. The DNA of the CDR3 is TGTGCTCTTGGGGAACTAGCTTCCAGCTGGGGGATACGAGGCACCGATAAACTCATCTTT. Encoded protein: CALGELASSWGIRGTDKLIF.

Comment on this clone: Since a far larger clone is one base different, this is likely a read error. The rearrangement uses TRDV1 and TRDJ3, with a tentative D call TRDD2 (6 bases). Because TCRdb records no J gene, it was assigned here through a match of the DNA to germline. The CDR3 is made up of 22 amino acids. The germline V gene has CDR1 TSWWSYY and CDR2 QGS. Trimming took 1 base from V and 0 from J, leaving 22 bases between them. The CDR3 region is CALGERILRYWFSSWDTRQMFF. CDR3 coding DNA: TGTGCTCTTGGGGAACGGATCCTACGCTACTGGTTCAGCTCCTGGGACACCCGACAGATGTTTTTC.

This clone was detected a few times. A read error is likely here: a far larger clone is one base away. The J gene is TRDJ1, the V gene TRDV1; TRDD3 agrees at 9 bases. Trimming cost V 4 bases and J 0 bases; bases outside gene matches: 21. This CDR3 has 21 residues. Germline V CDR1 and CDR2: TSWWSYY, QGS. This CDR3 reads CALGVKPPYWGTPSYTDKLIF. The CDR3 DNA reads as TGTGCTCTTGGGGTTAAGCCCCCGTACTGGGGGACTCCATCGTACACCGATAAACTCATCTTT.

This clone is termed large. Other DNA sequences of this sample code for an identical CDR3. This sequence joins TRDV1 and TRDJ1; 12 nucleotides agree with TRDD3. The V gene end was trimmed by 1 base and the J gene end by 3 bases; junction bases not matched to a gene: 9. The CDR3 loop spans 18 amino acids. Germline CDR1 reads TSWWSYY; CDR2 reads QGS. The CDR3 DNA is TGTGCTCTTGGGGAACGATCAACTGGGGGATACCGGCCCGATAAACTCATCTTT. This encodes CALGERSTGGYRPDKLIF.

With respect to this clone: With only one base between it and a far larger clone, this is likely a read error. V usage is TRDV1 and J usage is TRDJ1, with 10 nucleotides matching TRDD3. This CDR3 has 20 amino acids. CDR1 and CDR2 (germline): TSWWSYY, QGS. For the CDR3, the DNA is TGTGCTCTTGGGGAACTAGGGGCACTGGGGGATCCCTGGTACACCAATAAACTCATCTTT. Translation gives CALGELGALGDPWYTNKLIF.

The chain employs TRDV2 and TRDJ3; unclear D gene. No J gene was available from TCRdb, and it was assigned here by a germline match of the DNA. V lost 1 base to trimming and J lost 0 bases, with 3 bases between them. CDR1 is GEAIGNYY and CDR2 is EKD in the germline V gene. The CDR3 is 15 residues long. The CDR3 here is CACDTGSWDTRQMFF. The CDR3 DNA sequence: TGTGCCTGTGACACTGGCTCCTGGGACACCCGACAGATGTTTTTC.

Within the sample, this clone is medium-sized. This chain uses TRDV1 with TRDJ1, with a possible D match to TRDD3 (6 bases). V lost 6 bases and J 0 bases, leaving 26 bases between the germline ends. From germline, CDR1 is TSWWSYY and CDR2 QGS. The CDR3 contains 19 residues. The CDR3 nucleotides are TGTGCTCTTGGTAAAAAAAAAAGGCCTTCGCGGGATAACACCGATAAACTCATCTTT. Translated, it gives CALGKKKRPSRDNTDKLIF.

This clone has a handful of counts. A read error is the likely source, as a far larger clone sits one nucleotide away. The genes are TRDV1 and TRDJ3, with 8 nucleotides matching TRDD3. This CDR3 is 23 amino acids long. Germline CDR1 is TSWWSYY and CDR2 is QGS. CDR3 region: CALGKGFPRTWGTHSWDIRQMFF. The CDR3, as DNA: TGTGCTCTTGGGAAGGGCTTTCCTCGAACCTGGGGGACCCACTCCTGGGACATCCGACAGATGTTTTTC.

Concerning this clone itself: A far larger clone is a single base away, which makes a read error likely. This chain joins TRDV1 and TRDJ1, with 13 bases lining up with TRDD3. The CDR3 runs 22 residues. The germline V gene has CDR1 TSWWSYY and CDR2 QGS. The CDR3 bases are TGTGCTCTTGGGGAAGAAGACTCTAACCCTGTACTGGGGGATACGCCCACCAATAAACTCATCTTT. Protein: CALGEEDSNPVLGDTPTNKLIF.

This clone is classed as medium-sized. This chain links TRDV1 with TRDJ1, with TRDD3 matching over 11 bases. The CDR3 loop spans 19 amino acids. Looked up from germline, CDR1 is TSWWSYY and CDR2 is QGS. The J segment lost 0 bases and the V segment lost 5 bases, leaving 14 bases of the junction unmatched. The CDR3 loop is CALGNSLLGDKGNTDKLIF. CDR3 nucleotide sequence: TGTGCTCTTGGGAATTCCTTACTGGGGGATAAAGGAAACACCGATAAACTCATCTTT.

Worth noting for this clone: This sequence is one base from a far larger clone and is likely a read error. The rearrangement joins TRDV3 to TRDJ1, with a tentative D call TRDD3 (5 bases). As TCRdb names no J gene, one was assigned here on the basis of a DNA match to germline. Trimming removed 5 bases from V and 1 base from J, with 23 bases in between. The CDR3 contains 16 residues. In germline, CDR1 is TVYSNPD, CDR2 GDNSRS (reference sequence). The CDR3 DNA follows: TGTGCCACCCATGAGGGATTGTCGACCGGCACCGATAAACTCATCTTT. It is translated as CATHEGLSTGTDKLIF.

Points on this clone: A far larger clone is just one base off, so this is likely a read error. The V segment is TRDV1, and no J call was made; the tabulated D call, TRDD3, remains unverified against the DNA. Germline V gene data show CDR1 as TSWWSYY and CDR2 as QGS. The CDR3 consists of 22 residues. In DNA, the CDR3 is TGTGCTCTTGGGGAAAGGTCAGAGGGTTTCGGGCGGATTCTTGGCGGCTACGATAAACACATCTTT. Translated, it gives CALGERSEGFGRILGGYDKHIF.

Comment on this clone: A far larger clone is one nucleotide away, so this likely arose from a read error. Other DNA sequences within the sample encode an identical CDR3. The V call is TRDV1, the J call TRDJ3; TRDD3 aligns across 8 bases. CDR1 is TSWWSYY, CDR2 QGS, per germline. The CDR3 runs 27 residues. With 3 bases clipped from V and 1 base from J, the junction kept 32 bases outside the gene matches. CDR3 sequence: CALGEARTQPILRLLGGPSWDTRQMFF. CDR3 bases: TGTGCTCTTGGGGAGGCACGTACGCAACCAATCCTACGTCTACTGGGGGGCCCATCCTGGGACACCCGACAGATGTTTTTC.

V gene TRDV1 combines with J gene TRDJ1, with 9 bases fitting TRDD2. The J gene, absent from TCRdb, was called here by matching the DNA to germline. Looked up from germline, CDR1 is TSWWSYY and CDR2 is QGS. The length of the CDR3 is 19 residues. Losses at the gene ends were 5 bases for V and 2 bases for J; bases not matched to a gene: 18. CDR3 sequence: CALGFPAFLRISYTDKLIF. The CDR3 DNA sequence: TGTGCTCTTGGGTTCCCGGCCTTCCTACGGATTAGTTATACCGATAAACTCATCTTT.

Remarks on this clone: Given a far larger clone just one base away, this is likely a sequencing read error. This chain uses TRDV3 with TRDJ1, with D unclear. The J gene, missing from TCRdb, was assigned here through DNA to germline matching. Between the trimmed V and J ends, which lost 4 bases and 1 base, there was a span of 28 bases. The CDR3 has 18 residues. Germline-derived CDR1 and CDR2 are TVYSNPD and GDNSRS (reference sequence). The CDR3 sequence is CASTFPIVADPPTDKLIF. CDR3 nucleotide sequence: TGTGCCTCTACCTTTCCGATTGTGGCAGATCCGCCCACCGATAAACTCATCTTT.

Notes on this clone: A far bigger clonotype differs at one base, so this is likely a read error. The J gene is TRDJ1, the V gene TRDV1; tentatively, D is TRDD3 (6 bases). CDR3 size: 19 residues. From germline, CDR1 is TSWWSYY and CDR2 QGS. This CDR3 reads CALRECLDLLGIYTDKLIF. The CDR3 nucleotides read TGTGCTCTTAGGGAATGTCTGGATTTGCTGGGGATTTACACCGATAAACTCATCTTT.